The 32 T cell receptor beta chains given below trace back to one sample, sequenced in a study of blood T cell repertoires in COVID-19. Generated by immunoSEQ multiplex PCR, the TCRdb table keeps only in-frame clones and is missing some. The sample holds approximately 100,000 clones, 85% seen once. The sample consisted of peripheral blood. The source is a man older than 75 with acute or convalescent COVID-19.

The V call is TRBV29-1, the J call TRBJ2-1; 9 bases match TRBD2. Unmatched junction bases numbered 12, after V lost 7 bases and J lost 8 bases. There are 14 residues in the CDR3. Germline values: CDR1 SQVTM, CDR2 ANQGSEA. This CDR3 reads CSASSGSYSDEQFF. The CDR3 bases are TGCAGCGCCAGTAGCGGGAGTTACAGTGATGAGCAGTTCTTC.

V is TRBV6-5 and J is TRBJ2-2; 11 bases line up with TRBD2. The germline V gene encodes CDR1 MNHEY and CDR2 SVGAGI. The trim removed 10 bases at V and 3 bases at J, leaving 7 bases unmatched. The CDR3 spans 15 residues. CDR3 loop: CATMGLAADTGELFF. CDR3 coding DNA: TGTGCCACCATGGGACTAGCGGCGGACACCGGGGAGCTGTTTTTT.

This chain connects TRBV6-5 to TRBJ2-3; 7 positions match TRBD2. Germline CDR1 reads MNHEY; CDR2 reads SVGAGI. After removal of 7 bases from V and 0 bases from J, the junction contained 4 bases not matched to a gene. The CDR3 sequence is 14 residues long. This CDR3 reads CASNFGGSTDTQYF. The CDR3 coding sequence is TGTGCCAGCAATTTCGGGGGGAGCACAGATACGCAGTATTTT.

V is TRBV28 and J is TRBJ2-1; 11 bases fit TRBD2. Germline-derived CDR1 and CDR2 are MDHEN and SYDVKM. Unmatched junction bases numbered 7, after V lost 6 bases and J lost 6 bases. CDR3 length equals 15 residues. CDR3 sequence reads: CASSSVAGGRNEQFF. DNA of the CDR3: TGTGCCAGCAGCTCGGTAGCGGGAGGGCGCAATGAGCAGTTCTTC.

This clone was observed a handful of times. V is TRBV15 and J is TRBJ2-2, with a weak D call TRBD2 (5 bases). Germline assignment: CDR1 LNHNV and CDR2 YYDKDF (reference sequence). V shed 8 bases and J shed 4 bases, with 14 bases lying between them. The CDR3 runs 14 residues. As DNA, the CDR3 is TGTGCCACCTCCGGGATTCACGGCACCGGGGAGCTGTTTTTT. This translates into CATSGIHGTGELFF.

This sequence joins TRBV7-9 and TRBJ1-5; TRBD1 aligns across 7 bases. This CDR3 comprises 16 residues. Trimming took 0 bases from V and 1 from J; bases not matched to a gene: 3. Germline V CDR1 and CDR2: SEHNR, FQNEAQ (reference sequence). CDR3 bases: TGTGCCAGCAGCTTAGCGACAGGGTGGAGCAATCAGCCCCAGCATTTT. Translation: CASSLATGWSNQPQHF.

This rearrangement joins TRBV28 to TRBJ1-2; 12 positions match TRBD1. The CDR3 runs to 15 residues. The V and J ends lost 3 bases and 7 bases, in that order; junction bases with no gene match: 6. Germline CDR1 is MDHEN and CDR2 is SYDVKM. For the CDR3, the DNA is TGTGCCAGCAGTTTGGGTGGGACAGGGGGCTTTGGCTACACCTTC. This translates into CASSLGGTGGFGYTF.

The rearrangement joins TRBV24-1 to TRBJ2-2, with 11 bases lining up with TRBD2. The CDR3 is made up of 14 amino acids. Germline V gene sequence: CDR1 KGHDR, CDR2 SFDVKD. V dropped 5 bases and J dropped 6; count of bases not matched to a gene: 1. The CDR3 sequence is CATSALAGAGELFF. The CDR3 DNA is TGTGCCACCAGTGCACTAGCGGGAGCCGGGGAGCTGTTTTTT.

V and J are TRBV15 and TRBJ1-1; D is undetermined. V lost 5 bases and J 7 bases, leaving 8 bases between the germline ends. This CDR3 has 11 residues. Germline V gene lookup returns CDR1 LNHNV and CDR2 YYDKDF (reference sequence). The CDR3 spells CATSLRCEAFF. CDR3 in DNA: TGTGCCACCAGCTTGAGGTGTGAAGCTTTCTTT.

The chain carries TRBV5-1 and TRBJ1-1, with 11 bases lining up with TRBD1. The CDR3 is 15 amino acids. Germline assignment: CDR1 SGHRS and CDR2 YFSETQ. V lost 5 bases and J lost 3; bases outside the gene matches: 6. CDR3 sequence: CASRFGGQGDTEAFF. The CDR3 DNA reads as TGCGCCAGCAGATTCGGGGGACAGGGGGACACTGAAGCTTTCTTT.

This clone was counted once. This chain joins TRBV2 and TRBJ1-1; possibly TRBD1 for D (5 bases). Germline CDR1 SNHLY, CDR2 FYNNEI. V was trimmed by 8 bases and J by 3 bases, leaving 16 bases between them. This CDR3 region has 14 residues. CDR3 region: CASLSWGVYTEAFF. Here the CDR3 DNA reads TGTGCCAGCCTATCTTGGGGGGTTTACACTGAAGCTTTCTTT.

The chain has TRBV28 and TRBJ1-2; 7 positions agree with TRBD1. The CDR3 contains 13 residues. The ends lost 7 bases at V and 5 bases at J; junction bases unmatched: 7. Germline loops: CDR1 MDHEN, CDR2 SYDVKM. The DNA of the CDR3 is TGTGCCAGCACAAGGGACAGTGAGTATGGCTACACCTTC. Encoded protein: CASTRDSEYGYTF.

The genes are TRBV19 and TRBJ2-1; 11 bases are shared with TRBD2. V shed 1 base and J 7 bases; nucleotides not matched to a gene: 6. Germline loops: CDR1 LNHDA, CDR2 SQIVND (reference sequence). The CDR3 has 16 amino acids. CDR3: CASSIVASGRYNEQFF. DNA of the CDR3: TGTGCCAGTAGTATAGTGGCTAGCGGGAGGTATAATGAGCAGTTCTTC.

This sequence joins TRBV3-1 (or the pseudogene TRBV3-2) and TRBJ1-2; D call uncertain. Trimming shortened V by 5 bases and J by 4 bases, and 17 bases separated the two germline ends. Germline-derived CDR1 and CDR2 are LGHDT and YNNKEL (reference sequence). This CDR3 region has 15 residues. CDR3 DNA sequence: TGTGCCAGCAGCTCTTGGACGGGAGGTGGCTATGGCTACACCTTC. Translating it yields CASSSWTGGGYGYTF.

The V and J genes are TRBV28 and TRBJ1-6; 8 positions match TRBD1. Germline values: CDR1 MDHEN, CDR2 SYDVKM. The CDR3 runs 14 residues. With 3 bases clipped from V and 7 bases from J, the junction kept 2 bases outside the gene matches. CDR3 DNA sequence: TGTGCCAGCAGTTTGGACAGGGCCAATTCACCCCTCCACTTT. This translates into CASSLDRANSPLHF. Full variable domain (rest looked up from reference TRBV28 and TRBJ1-6): DVKVTQSSRYLVKRTGEKVFLECVQDMDHENMFWYRQDPGLGLRLIYFSYDVKMKEKGDIPEGYSVSREKKERFSLILESASTNQTSMYLCASSLDRANSPLHFGNGTRLTVT.

The chain recombines TRBV11-3 with TRBJ1-1; D is undetermined. Trimming removed 5 bases at V and 1 base at J, with 14 bases between. The germline CDR1 and CDR2 sequences are SGHNT and YENEEA. CDR3 length: 15 residues. The CDR3 reads CASSPGFGRNTEAFF. The CDR3 nucleotides are TGTGCCAGCAGCCCGGGGTTCGGGAGGAACACTGAAGCTTTCTTT.

The chain is built from TRBV28 and TRBJ2-5; TRBD1 might be the D (6 bases). The CDR3 extends over 12 amino acids. The V and J ends lost 8 bases and 3 bases respectively, with 10 bases between them. The germline CDR1 and CDR2 sequences are MDHEN and SYDVKM. CDR3 sequence (DNA): TGTGCCAGCCAACAGGGAGAAGAGACCCAGTACTTC. This translates into CASQQGEETQYF.

In its sample, this clone was seen many times. The chain couples TRBV19 to TRBJ1-1; D is unclear. V was cut by 10 bases and J by 1 base, with 19 bases left in between. The CDR3 spans 15 residues. In germline, CDR1 is LNHDA, CDR2 SQIVND (reference sequence). CDR3 bases: TGTGCCATCAAAGATCCGGGATCCGGGAACACTGAAGCTTTCTTT. As protein: CAIKDPGSGNTEAFF. The variable domain in full, with the rest retrieved from reference TRBV19 and TRBJ1-1, is DGGITQSPKYLFRKEGQNVTLSCEQNLNHDAMYWYRQDPGQGLRLIYYSQIVNDFQKGDIAEGYSVSREKKESFPLTVTSAQKNPTAFYLCAIKDPGSGNTEAFFGQGTRLTVV.

In DNA, the CDR3 is TGTGCCAGCAGTGAATCCCGAGGGTCTTTAAACATTCAGTACTTC. Its protein is CASSESRGSLNIQYF. The V gene is TRBV25-1, the J gene TRBJ2-4; D is possibly TRBD2 (5 bases). Between the trimmed V and J ends, which lost 1 base and 6 bases, there was a span of 13 bases. CDR1 and CDR2 from the germline V gene are MGHDK and SYGVNS. CDR3 length: 15 amino acids.

This sequence joins TRBV7-2 and TRBJ2-7; 16 bases map to TRBD2. The CDR3 contains 16 residues. Germline loops: CDR1 SGHTA, CDR2 FQGNSA. The junction had 5 bases not matched to a gene; V was cut back by 5 bases and J by 4 bases. As DNA, the CDR3 is TGTGCCAGCAGCGTGGGACTAGCGGGAGGGTATTACGAGCAGTACTTC. Its translation is CASSVGLAGGYYEQYF. Variable domain in full (rest from reference TRBV7-2 and TRBJ2-7): GAGVSQSPSNKVTEKGKDVELRCDPISGHTALYWYRQSLGQGLEFLIYFQGNSAPDKSGLPSDRFSAERTGGSVSTLTIQRTQQEDSAVYLCASSVGLAGGYYEQYFGPGTRLTVT.

This clone has a single count. The V call is TRBV19, the J call TRBJ2-2; maybe TRBD2 (5 bases). V lost 3 bases, J lost 4 bases, and 15 bases lay in between. Germline V gene data show CDR1 as LNHDA and CDR2 as SQIVND (reference sequence). The CDR3 covers 16 residues. The DNA for the CDR3 is TGTGCCAGTAGTATCCGAGTAGCGCTGATCACCGGGGAGCTGTTTTTT. Protein sequence: CASSIRVALITGELFF.

This chain joins TRBV9 and TRBJ2-1; TRBD2 matches 9 bases. The CDR3 has 16 amino acids. Germline V CDR1 and CDR2: SGDLS, YYNGEE. V gave up 0 bases and J gave up 6 bases; unmatched junction bases: 7. The DNA of the CDR3 is TGTGCCAGCAGCGTAGGGTCTGCGGGAGGGGTCAATGAGCAGTTCTTC. Translating gives CASSVGSAGGVNEQFF.

V usage is TRBV29-1 and J usage is TRBJ2-6, with 7 bases matching TRBD1. Germline V gene lookup returns CDR1 SQVTM and CDR2 ANQGSEA. This CDR3 is built from 15 residues. The J segment lost 13 bases and the V segment lost 4 bases, leaving 16 bases of the junction unmatched. The CDR3 DNA follows: TGCAGCGTTGCCATTTTGTCGGGACAGAGTAGGGTCCTGACTTTC. Its translation: CSVAILSGQSRVLTF. Using reference TRBV29-1 and TRBJ2-6 for the parts outside the CDR3, the full variable domain is SAVISQKPSRDICQRGTSLTIQCQVDSQVTMMFWYRQQPGQSLTLIATANQGSEATYESGFVIDKFPISRPNLTFSTLTVSNMSPEDSSIYLCSVAILSGQSRVLTFGAGSRLTVL.

This clone appeared a few times. The chain employs TRBV3-1 (or the pseudogene TRBV3-2) and TRBJ1-6; 10 bases agree with TRBD1. Unmatched junction bases numbered 14, after V lost 4 bases and J lost 2 bases. CDR3 length: 20 residues. CDR1 is LGHDT, CDR2 YNNKEL, per germline (reference sequence). The CDR3 DNA reads as TGTGCCAGCAGCCCAAAAAGTCGGACAGGGGGAATAACCTATAATTCACCCCTCCACTTT. Translation: CASSPKSRTGGITYNSPLHF.

The chain carries TRBV28 and TRBJ2-1, with 9 bases fitting TRBD2. V shed 6 bases, J shed 5 bases, and the junction held 5 bases outside the gene matches. The length of the CDR3 is 14 residues. CDR1 MDHEN and CDR2 SYDVKM come from the germline V gene. This chain's CDR3 is CASRTSGSNNEQFF. The CDR3 region has the DNA TGTGCCAGCAGGACTAGCGGATCGAACAATGAGCAGTTCTTC.

This clone was counted between two and nine times. The chain joins TRBV2 to TRBJ1-5; D gene ambiguous. The V and J ends lost 3 bases and 1 base respectively, with 16 bases between them. The germline V gene has CDR1 SNHLY and CDR2 FYNNEI. CDR3 length: 17 amino acids. The CDR3 coding sequence is TGTGCCAGCAGTGAGATGGAGGGAGAGTTGAGCAATCAGCCCCAGCATTTT. Translating gives CASSEMEGELSNQPQHF.

The rearrangement links TRBV30 to TRBJ1-4, with D possibly TRBD1 on 5 matching bases. Germline values: CDR1 GTSNPN, CDR2 SVGIG (reference sequence). V was shortened by 0 bases and J by 7 bases, with 15 bases between the two germline ends. CDR3 length equals 15 residues. The CDR3 is CAWSVRRADSEKLFF. The CDR3 DNA reads as TGTGCCTGGAGTGTACGCAGGGCTGACTCTGAAAAACTGTTTTTT.

This chain links TRBV7-3 with TRBJ2-1; D gene unclear. Trimming took off 0 bases at V and 4 bases at J, with 7 bases between the two ends. The CDR3 loop spans 14 amino acids. Germline V CDR1 and CDR2: SGHTA, FQGTGA. The CDR3 DNA reads TGTGCCAGCAGCTTAACTTTAGCTTACAATGAGCAGTTCTTC. Amino acid sequence: CASSLTLAYNEQFF.

This clone was recorded at least ten times. This chain uses TRBV19 with TRBJ1-1, with D maybe TRBD1 (5 bases). The CDR3 runs 14 residues. In germline, CDR1 is LNHDA, CDR2 SQIVND (reference sequence). V was pared by 6 bases and J by 1 base, with 12 bases between. The CDR3 sequence: CASRVQAKNTEAFF. The CDR3 region has the DNA TGTGCCAGTAGGGTACAGGCGAAGAACACTGAAGCTTTCTTT.

This clone occurred once. The chain has TRBV2 and TRBJ1-2; 8 nucleotides agree with TRBD1. CDR1 and CDR2 (germline): SNHLY, FYNNEI. Losses at the gene ends were 2 bases for V and 8 bases for J; bases not matched to a gene: 10. The CDR3 totals 15 residues. The CDR3 DNA is TGTGCCAGCAGTGAAAAAAGGACAGGGCCGAAAGGCTACACCTTC. This gives the protein CASSEKRTGPKGYTF. The whole variable domain, filled in from reference TRBV2 and TRBJ1-2, reads EPEVTQTPSHQVTQMGQEVILRCVPISNHLYFYWYRQILGQKVEFLVSFYNNEISEKSEIFDDQFSVERPDGSNFTLKIRSTKLEDSAMYFCASSEKRTGPKGYTFGSGTRLTVV.

V usage is TRBV7-6 and J usage is TRBJ2-1; 13 nucleotides agree with TRBD2. V lost 5 bases and J lost 8; bases outside the gene matches: 18. The CDR3 extends over 19 amino acids. Germline assignment: CDR1 SGHVS and CDR2 FNYEAQ. This CDR3 reads CASSRAAGQGLAGIYEQFF. The CDR3, as DNA: TGTGCCAGCAGCCGCGCGGCAGGACAGGGACTAGCGGGGATTTATGAGCAGTTCTTC.

The V call is TRBV7-3, the J call TRBJ2-7; tentative D call: TRBD1 (6 bases). The CDR3 consists of 13 residues. Between the trimmed V and J ends, which lost 4 bases and 3 bases, there was a span of 10 bases. Germline CDR1 is SGHTA and CDR2 is FQGTGA. In nucleotides, the CDR3 is TGTGCCAGCAGCTCCGGACAGAACTACGAGCAGTACTTC. This encodes CASSSGQNYEQYF.